This is a list of T cell receptor beta chains from one sample in a study of cytomegalovirus exposure and HLA in healthy donors. Clones were read by immunoSEQ multiplex PCR, and TCRdb kept only the in-frame ones, dropping some. The repertoire includes roughly 98,000 clones, roughly 77% of them detected once, and about 1.5% sits in the top ten. Specimen: PBMCs. The receptors derive from a man aged 40-49 years in good health and CMV-seronegative. CDR3s include the opening cysteine and the closing phenylalanine or tryptophan. Clone size is given for some rows only: seen once, a few or many times, or a class if the clone is expanded.

size	V	length	J	CDR3
-	TRBV7-2	16	TRBJ1-2	CASSLARGGENRGYTF
-	TRBV6-1	15	TRBJ1-2	CASRPQWEGPYGYTF
-	TRBV15	13	TRBJ2-2	CATSRVADRELFF
-	TRBV11-2	19	TRBJ2-7	CASSLNWGQNIIRSYEQYF
-	TRBV7-6	17	TRBJ2-2	CASSSRPGQANTGELFF
-	TRBV5-1	16	TRBJ1-1	CASSFLRSGGNTEAFF
-	TRBV9	14	TRBJ1-2	CASSPGQGSYGYTF
few	TRBV13	15	TRBJ2-5	CASSSTGTGRETQYF
-	TRBV11-2	14	TRBJ1-2	CASSSGGKNYGYTF
-	TRBV11-3	15	TRBJ2-1	CASSRARALYNEQFF